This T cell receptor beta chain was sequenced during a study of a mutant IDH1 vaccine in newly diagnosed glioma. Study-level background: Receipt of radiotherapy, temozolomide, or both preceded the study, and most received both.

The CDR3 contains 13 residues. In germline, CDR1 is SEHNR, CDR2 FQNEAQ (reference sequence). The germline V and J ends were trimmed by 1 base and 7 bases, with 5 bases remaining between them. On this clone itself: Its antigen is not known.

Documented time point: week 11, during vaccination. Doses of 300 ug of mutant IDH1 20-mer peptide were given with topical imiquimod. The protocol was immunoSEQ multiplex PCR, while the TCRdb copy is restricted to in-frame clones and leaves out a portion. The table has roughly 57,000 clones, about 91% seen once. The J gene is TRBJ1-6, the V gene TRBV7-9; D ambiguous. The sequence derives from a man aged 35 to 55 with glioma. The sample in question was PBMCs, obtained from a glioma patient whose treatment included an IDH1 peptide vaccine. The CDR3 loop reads CASSLGQNSPLHF. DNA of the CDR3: TGTGCCAGCAGCTTAGGACAAAATTCACCCCTCCACTTT.